These 4 T cell receptor beta chains originate from one sample sequenced in a study of beta chain features in type 1 diabetes. Overall study findings and caveats: Across all four CD4+ subsets, people with type 1 diabetes showed modestly shorter TCRB CDR3s.

cDNA synthesis used the whole RNA isolate, giving expressed TCRB sequences. Data came from immunoSEQ multiplex PCR; TCRdb stores just in-frame clones and leaves some out. There are a few hundred thousand clones in the sample; approximately 24% occur only once, and more than 0.009% lies in the top ten. For these receptors, no antigen is known. Sequenced input: naive CD4+ T cells from blood. Source of these receptors: a woman aged 25-40 years with type 1 diabetes.

The rearrangement links TRBV5-1 to TRBJ2-5; D unresolved. V lost 1 base, J lost 4 bases, and 8 bases lay in between. The CDR3 has 13 residues. Germline CDR1 reads SGHRS; CDR2 reads YFSETQ. CDR3 loop: CASSLSTIETQYF. The CDR3 nucleotides are TGCGCCAGCAGCTTGTCCACAATAGAGACCCAGTACTTC.

V usage is TRBV19 and J usage is TRBJ2-1; 9 bases match TRBD2. Germline V lookup: CDR1 LNHDA, CDR2 SQIVND (reference sequence). This CDR3 region has 15 residues. Trimming cost V 6 bases and J 8 bases; bases outside gene matches: 11. For the CDR3, the DNA is TGTGCCAGTAGACCCCTAGCGGGACCGACCGATGAGCAGTTCTTC. Translated: CASRPLAGPTDEQFF. Using reference TRBV19 and TRBJ2-1 for the parts outside the CDR3, the full variable domain is DGGITQSPKYLFRKEGQNVTLSCEQNLNHDAMYWYRQDPGQGLRLIYYSQIVNDFQKGDIAEGYSVSREKKESFPLTVTSAQKNPTAFYLCASRPLAGPTDEQFFGPGTRLTVL.

This clone has more than one count but fewer than ten. The CDR3 bases are TGTGCCAGCAGCGTAGCGTATAGGGAGAGGAACAATGAGCAGTTCTTC. Translation: CASSVAYRERNNEQFF. V is TRBV9 and J is TRBJ2-1; D possibly corresponds to TRBD2 (5 bases). The germline V and J ends were trimmed by 0 bases and 5 bases, with 15 bases remaining between them. Germline CDR1 SGDLS, CDR2 YYNGEE. CDR3 size: 16 residues.

This clone was found a few times. V and J are TRBV5-1 and TRBJ2-1; tentative D call: TRBD2 (5 bases). V lost 0 bases and J lost 6, with 7 bases in between. This CDR3 contains 13 residues. Germline loops: CDR1 SGHRS, CDR2 YFSETQ. CDR3 sequence: CASSLDGVNEQFF. CDR3 nucleotides: TGCGCCAGCAGCTTGGACGGGGTCAATGAGCAGTTCTTC.